Listed below are T cell receptor beta chains from one sample, sequenced in a study of neurological immune-mediated disorders. MiXCR, applied by TCRdb to the 5' RACE reads, yields one record per CDR3 protein. The repertoire consists of 70,000 to 95,000 distinct CDR3 sequences, with 14% occurring once and the leading ten covering about 7%. Input material: PBMCs. These receptors were taken from a woman aged 45-65 years in good health. Each CDR3 is given with its conserved first and last residue.

V gene,CDR3 length,CDR3 protein
TRBV2,14,CASSLAGRNGELFF
TRBV7-2,15,CASSLVGPGEVPQHF
TRBV3-1,15,CASSTGTLIGETQYF
TRBV27,15,CASLGRGIYADTQYF
TRBV10-3,14,CAIRDGVGQYEQYF
TRBV5-1,14,CASSFTGSDTEAFF
TRBV5-1,15,CASSYTTGGTDTQYF
TRBV28,14,CASSSGGAKNIQYF
TRBV27,13,CASSLQGSGELFF
TRBV5-5,15,CASSLGQSSYNEQFF
TRBV5-1,14,CASSLGGAGEKLFF
TRBV20-1,14,CSASKSAGGNEQYF
TRBV10-3,14,CAISVGQGGETQYF
TRBV10-3,14,CAISSGTGHTEAFF
TRBV29-1,16,CSVDSGTRAYNSPLHF
TRBV10-3,16,CAINREGGARNTEAFF
TRBV3-1,17,CASSQDKLGGRGGEQFF
TRBV20-1,14,CSASTVHSNQPQHF
TRBV20-1,11,CSARDVVGQFF
TRBV6-5,15,CASSPPGLGFYEQFF
TRBV27,16,CASSSYLGGAYNEQFF
TRBV7-2,15,CASNPGWQGNTEAFF
TRBV5-1,19,CASSLAGSRTGGPPYEQYF
TRBV28,15,CASRGTLFTADTQYF
TRBV12-3/TRBV12-4,16,CASSLGTVDSYNEQFF
TRBV5-1,15,CASSFGGGAYNEQFF
TRBV7-9,13,CASSPHSGSPLHF
TRBV5-1,14,CASMTGPMNTEAFF
TRBV12-3/TRBV12-4,18,CASSPVTSGVIAKNIQYF
TRBV7-9,14,CASSLLLGTDTQYF
TRBV20-1,14,CSAPSGSSDYEQYF
TRBV7-2,16,CASSPQGGQGTDTQYF
TRBV24-1,17,CATSDPTGTGGTYEQYF
TRBV2,12,CASSELNYGYTF
TRBV7-2,13,CASSLLRTGELFF
TRBV6-1,12,CASGQAAYGYTF
TRBV28,16,CASSSPGQGGDYGYTF
TRBV7-9,16,CSSSLVVVGRQTEAFF
TRBV5-1,15,CASSFSGTKGEKLFF
TRBV29-1,14,CSVASWGTNTEAFF
TRBV5-6,15,CASNLAGGRWDEQYF
TRBV5-5,15,CASSLALHSNQPQHF
TRBV2,15,CASSEGDRRYDGYTF
TRBV29-1,10,CSVDRGEQFF
TRBV30,11,CAWNRNYGYTF
TRBV24-1,15,CATSDSGTGDTEAFF
TRBV12-3/TRBV12-4,17,CASSFGPVRRTTSEAFF
TRBV5-1,14,CASSPTGIGGTQYF
TRBV2,14,CASKGLVFAGELFF
TRBV6-6,14,CASSSMGFGGEQYF
TRBV4-1,15,CASSLRDFYDYGYTF
TRBV5-1,13,CASSTPPVYEQYF
TRBV9,14,CASSGPGRDQPQHF
TRBV12-3/TRBV12-4,14,CASSFGRRLNTIYF
TRBV6-5,19,CASTRSGLAGGQVTGELFF
TRBV9,12,CASSRLEGTQYF
TRBV7-6,15,CASSSSGGDTDTQYF
TRBV11-2,12,CASSRSGYEQYF